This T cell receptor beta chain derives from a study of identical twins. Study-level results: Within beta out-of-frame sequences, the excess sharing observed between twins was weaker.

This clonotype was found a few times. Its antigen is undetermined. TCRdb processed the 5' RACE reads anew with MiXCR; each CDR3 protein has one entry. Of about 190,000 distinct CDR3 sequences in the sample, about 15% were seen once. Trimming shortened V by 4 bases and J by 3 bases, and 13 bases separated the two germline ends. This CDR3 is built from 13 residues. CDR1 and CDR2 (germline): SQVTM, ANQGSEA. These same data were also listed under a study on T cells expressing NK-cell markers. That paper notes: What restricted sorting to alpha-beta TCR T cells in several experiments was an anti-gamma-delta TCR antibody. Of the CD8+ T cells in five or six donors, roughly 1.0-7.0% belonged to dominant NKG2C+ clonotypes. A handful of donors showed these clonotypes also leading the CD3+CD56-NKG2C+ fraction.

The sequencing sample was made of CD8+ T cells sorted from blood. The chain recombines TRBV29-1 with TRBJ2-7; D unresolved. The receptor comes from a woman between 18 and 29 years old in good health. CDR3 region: CSVAGPHHYEQYF. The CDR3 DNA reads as TGCAGCGTTGCCGGGCCGCACCACTACGAGCAGTACTTC.